The 19 T cell receptor beta chains listed next were all sequenced from one sample in a study of CD8+ T cells in alopecia areata. This sample's treatment: oral pan-JAK inhibitor, 5-10 mg twice daily. Extracted RNA was reverse transcribed into cDNA, the sequencing template. Assay used: immunoSEQ multiplex PCR; TCRdb lists only in-frame clones, some missing. The table has over 90,000 clones, around 86% seen once. The input for sequencing was CD8+ T cells sorted from blood, taken between weeks 30 and 35, from a patient treated with tofacitinib. These receptors all come from a human donor with alopecia areata.

The chain recombines TRBV9 with TRBJ2-7; D ambiguous. Trimming stripped 2 bases from V and 1 base from J, with 13 bases between. This CDR3 is 15 amino acids long. The germline V gene encodes CDR1 SGDLS and CDR2 YYNGEE. The CDR3 region has the DNA TGTGCCAGCAGCGTGGGCGTAGAAACGTCCTACGAGCAGTACTTC. Its translation is CASSVGVETSYEQYF.

The genes are TRBV6-1 and TRBJ2-3; maybe TRBD1 (5 bases). Germline loops: CDR1 MNHNS, CDR2 SASEGT. V was trimmed by 2 bases and J by 6 bases, leaving 12 bases between them. The CDR3 is made up of 14 amino acids. Here the CDR3 DNA reads TGTGCCAGCAGTGAAACCCCAGGGTTGGATACGCAGTATTTT. Residues: CASSETPGLDTQYF.

The rearrangement joins TRBV30 to TRBJ2-7; the D is unclear. The V end lost 3 bases, the J end lost 6 bases, and 15 bases lay between the germline ends. The CDR3 loop spans 13 amino acids. The germline V gene has CDR1 GTSNPN and CDR2 SVGIG (reference sequence). CDR3 amino acids: CAWSSALGAEQYF. The CDR3 DNA follows: TGTGCCTGGAGCTCGGCCCTGGGCGCCGAGCAGTACTTC. Combining the CDR3 with reference TRBV30 and TRBJ2-7 gives the whole variable domain SQTIHQWPATLVQPVGSPLSLECTVEGTSNPNLYWYRQAAGRGLQLLFYSVGIGQISSEVPQNLSASRPQDRQFILSSKKLLLSDSGFYLCAWSSALGAEQYFGPGTRLTVT.

About this clone: The same CDR3 also results from other DNA sequences found in this sample. V is TRBV27 and J is TRBJ1-5; TRBD1 might be the D (6 bases). The CDR3 covers 14 residues. Germline CDR1 reads MNHEY; CDR2 reads SMNVEV (reference sequence). V was trimmed by 6 bases and J by 6 bases, leaving 15 bases between them. CDR3 residues: CASSRTGAGQPQHF. CDR3 bases: TGTGCCAGCAGCCGAACGGGGGCGGGTCAGCCCCAGCATTTT.

The chain combines TRBV11-2 with TRBJ2-7; D may be TRBD2 (5 bases). Trimming shortened V by 4 bases and J by 0 bases, and 7 bases separated the two germline ends. Germline V gene sequence: CDR1 SGHAT, CDR2 FQNNGV. The CDR3 totals 13 residues. DNA of the CDR3: TGTGCCAGCAGCTCACGGGACTCCTACGAGCAGTACTTC. It translates to CASSSRDSYEQYF.

CDR3 amino acids: CASSQETRLKETQYF. For the CDR3, the DNA is TGTGCCAGCAGCCAAGAGACCCGTTTGAAAGAGACCCAGTACTTC. This chain joins TRBV14 and TRBJ2-5; no clear D gene. With 0 bases removed from V and 3 bases from J, the gap between germline ends came to 11 bases. Germline CDR1 and CDR2: SGHDN and FVKESK. The CDR3 has 15 residues.

The chain is built from TRBV4-1 and TRBJ1-4; no definite D call. CDR3 length equals 12 residues. Per germline, CDR1 MGHRA and CDR2 YSYEKL. V dropped 0 bases and J dropped 10 bases, with 6 bases sitting between them. The CDR3 sequence: CASSQDSGKLFF. DNA of the CDR3: TGCGCCAGCAGCCAAGATTCTGGAAAACTGTTTTTT.

The rearrangement uses TRBV30 and TRBJ2-3; 7 positions match TRBD1. This CDR3 region has 14 residues. The ends lost 5 bases at V and 1 base at J; junction bases unmatched: 6. Germline values: CDR1 GTSNPN, CDR2 SVGIG (reference sequence). This chain's CDR3 is CAWGDRAGTDTQYF. CDR3 nucleotides: TGTGCCTGGGGTGACAGGGCCGGCACAGATACGCAGTATTTT.

V is TRBV21-1 and J is TRBJ2-2; TRBD1, as called in the table, went unchecked against the DNA. TRBV21-1 is classified as a pseudogene. The CDR3 has 15 amino acids. The CDR3 region has the DNA TGTGCCAGCAGCGACTCCAGGGGGCTGAACGGGGAGCTGTTTTTT. Translated: CASSDSRGLNGELFF.

The rearrangement links TRBV4-1 to TRBJ2-5; 7 bases map to TRBD2. Germline V gene lookup returns CDR1 MGHRA and CDR2 YSYEKL. Losses at the gene ends were 4 bases for V and 5 bases for J; bases not matched to a gene: 7. This CDR3 is 14 amino acids long. The CDR3 DNA reads TGCGCCAGCAGCCCCATAGGGAGGGAGGAGACCCAGTACTTC. This translates into CASSPIGREETQYF.

CDR3 sequence (DNA): TGTGCCAGCAGCAACCGACAGAGAAGCACCCAAGAGACCCAGTACTTC. Its protein is CASSNRQRSTQETQYF. The chain employs TRBV21-1 and TRBJ2-5; TRBD1 reflects the table's D call only, with no check against the DNA. TRBV21-1 is designated a pseudogene. The CDR3 totals 16 residues.

The chain combines TRBV6-5 with TRBJ2-1; D is unresolved. Germline V gene data show CDR1 as MNHEY and CDR2 as SVGAGI. The CDR3 consists of 15 residues. Trimming shortened V by 6 bases and J by 5 bases, and 17 bases separated the two germline ends. The CDR3 nucleotides are TGTGCCAGCAGACACCACGGCCAACAAGACAATGAGCAGTTCTTC. Amino acid sequence: CASRHHGQQDNEQFF.

This clone is judged medium-sized. The rearrangement links TRBV6-1 to TRBJ1-1; 10 bases match TRBD1. Losses at the gene ends were 4 bases for V and 7 bases for J; bases not matched to a gene: 12. The CDR3 spans 16 residues. The germline CDR1 and CDR2 sequences are MNHNS and SASEGT. CDR3 DNA: TGTGCCAGCAGTGGATCTGGGGACAGGGGAGTAGGTGAAGCTTTCTTT. It translates to CASSGSGDRGVGEAFF.

The chain has TRBV4-1 and TRBJ2-7, with no clear D. The CDR3 contains 13 residues. With 0 bases removed from V and 1 base from J, the gap between germline ends came to 4 bases. The germline V gene has CDR1 MGHRA and CDR2 YSYEKL. Here the CDR3 reads CASSQEISYEQYF. The CDR3 coding sequence is TGCGCCAGCAGCCAAGAAATATCCTACGAGCAGTACTTC.

As to this clone: This same CDR3 is encoded by further DNA sequences in the sample. This chain uses TRBV19 with TRBJ2-3, with D perhaps matching TRBD1 (6 bases). V was trimmed by 5 bases and J by 6 bases, leaving 18 bases between them. This CDR3 region has 15 residues. The V gene's germline CDR1 is LNHDA and CDR2 SQIVND (reference sequence). CDR3 in amino acids: CASSPGRDMTDTQYF. The CDR3 coding sequence is TGTGCCAGTAGTCCAGGTCGGGACATGACGGATACGCAGTATTTT.

This chain joins TRBV27 and TRBJ2-7; D may match TRBD1 or TRBD2 (5 bases each). The germline V gene encodes CDR1 MNHEY and CDR2 SMNVEV (reference sequence). V lost 4 bases and J 6 bases, leaving 22 bases between the germline ends. The CDR3 length is 16 residues. The CDR3 region has the DNA TGTGCCAGCAGTTCACTAATCGGGACCTTGGTGGGCGAGCAGTACTTC. Translated, it gives CASSSLIGTLVGEQYF.

This clone was picked up one time. The V and J genes are TRBV4-2 and TRBJ2-7, with TRBD1 matching over 11 bases. The CDR3 length is 14 residues. V trimming: 4 bases; J trimming: 2 bases; junction bases outside the gene matches: 1. Germline V gene sequence: CDR1 LGHNA, CDR2 YNFKEQ. The CDR3 sequence: CASSPGQGAYEQYF. CDR3 nucleotide sequence: TGTGCCAGCAGCCCGGGACAGGGGGCCTACGAGCAGTACTTC.

The V gene is TRBV5-1, the J gene TRBJ2-5, with TRBD1 matching over 10 bases. With V trimmed by 3 bases and J by 5 bases, 7 bases remained unmatched. CDR1 is SGHRS and CDR2 is YFSETQ in the germline V gene. CDR3 length: 15 amino acids. For the CDR3, the DNA is TGCGCCAGCAGCTACCGGGACAGGGGTTTGGAGACCCAGTACTTC. This translates into CASSYRDRGLETQYF.

Remarks on this clone: This CDR3 is also generated by other DNA sequences in the sample. This chain joins TRBV14 and TRBJ1-2; possibly TRBD1 for D (6 bases). The length of the CDR3 is 14 residues. Germline CDR1 and CDR2: SGHDN and FVKESK. V dropped 6 bases and J dropped 4 bases, with 15 bases sitting between them. DNA for the CDR3: TGTGCCAGCAGTCAACAGGGACGCCCCTATGGCTACACCTTC. This codes for CASSQQGRPYGYTF.